This T cell receptor beta chain was profiled in a study of blood T cell repertoires in COVID-19. Across the whole study: Acute and convalescent COVID-19 specimens originated in the United States, Italy and Spain.

The CDR3 is 15 amino acids. Trimming took 2 bases from V and 4 from J; bases not matched to a gene: 6. Per the germline V gene, CDR1 is ENHRY and CDR2 is SYGVKD. This table comes from immunoSEQ multiplex PCR, and its TCRdb copy is limited to in-frame clones, with some not included. The sample includes tens of thousands of clones, 91% seen only once; the top ten take around 3.6%. Only one count was recorded for this clone. Material for sequencing was peripheral blood. The gene calls are TRBV10-3 and TRBJ2-3, with TRBD1 identical over 7 bases. The receptor was isolated from a man in his fifties or sixties with acute or convalescent COVID-19. The CDR3 loop is CAISEEPDRADTQYF. The DNA for the CDR3 is TGTGCCATCAGTGAGGAGCCCGACAGGGCAGATACGCAGTATTTT.